These T cell receptor beta chains were read from a single sample in a study of blood T cell repertoires in COVID-19. Profiled with immunoSEQ multiplex PCR; TCRdb holds only in-frame clones, not every one. The repertoire holds 72,000 or so clones, with more than 80% as singletons. Sequenced input: peripheral blood. Receptors originate from a woman over 75 with acute or convalescent COVID-19. CDR3s include the opening cysteine and the closing phenylalanine or tryptophan. The order of the fields is clone size, D gene, V gene, J gene, CDR3 protein, CDR3 DNA. A D gene is named only where the DNA matches it firmly. Size is omitted from some rows. Given values are once, few, many or a class for expanded clones.

>NA|TRBD1|TRBV7-9|TRBJ1-2
CASSLVGTGARSANYGYTF
TGTGCCAGCAGCTTAGTCGGGACAGGGGCCCGCTCAGCTAACTATGGCTACACCTTC
>NA|TRBD2|TRBV2|TRBJ2-5
CASTVGGGPQETQYF
TGTGCCAGCACCGTTGGCGGGGGGCCTCAAGAGACCCAGTACTTC
>NA|NA|TRBV10-3|TRBJ1-4
CAISVQLANEKLFF
TGTGCCATCAGTGTCCAACTTGCTAATGAAAAACTGTTTTTT
>NA|NA|TRBV5-5|TRBJ2-7
CASSFEGYEQYF
TGTGCCAGCAGCTTCGAGGGCTACGAGCAGTACTTC
>NA|TRBD1|TRBV5-6|TRBJ2-7
CASSFRTGSYEQYF
TGTGCCAGCAGCTTCCGGACAGGGTCCTACGAGCAGTACTTC
>few|TRBD2|TRBV7-2|TRBJ2-1
CASSLDRGEYNEQFF
TGTGCCAGCAGCTTAGATCGGGGGGAATACAATGAGCAGTTCTTC
>NA|NA|TRBV6-6|TRBJ1-4
CASRGEDSKLFF
TGTGCCAGCAGGGGGGAGGATTCCAAACTGTTTTTT
>NA|TRBD1|TRBV7-2|TRBJ2-3
CASSTLTGGVADTQYF
TGTGCCAGCAGCACCCTGACAGGGGGGGTTGCAGATACGCAGTATTTT
>NA|NA|TRBV7-8|TRBJ1-5
CASSAGSVNYQPQHF
TGTGCCAGCAGCGCAGGGTCGGTTAACTATCAGCCCCAGCATTTT
>NA|TRBD1|TRBV28|TRBJ1-1
CASSRDRVNTEAFF
TGTGCCAGCAGTCGGGACAGAGTGAACACTGAAGCTTTCTTT
>NA|TRBD2|TRBV29-1|TRBJ2-3
CSVTPAGRRTDTQYF
TGCAGCGTTACCCCAGCGGGGAGACGCACAGATACGCAGTATTTT
>NA|TRBD1|TRBV2|TRBJ2-7
CASNRDRGHEQYF
TGTGCCAGCAACCGGGACAGGGGGCACGAGCAGTACTTC
>NA|NA|TRBV18|TRBJ2-1
CASSQLAKVSYNEQFF
TGTGCCAGCTCACAGCTAGCAAAGGTATCCTACAATGAGCAGTTCTTC
>NA|TRBD2|TRBV28|TRBJ2-3
CASSFWTSGTDTQYF
TGTGCCAGCAGTTTCTGGACTAGCGGCACAGATACGCAGTATTTT
>once|TRBD1|TRBV5-4|TRBJ2-3
CASSVQGADTQYF
TGTGCCAGCAGCGTACAGGGGGCCGATACGCAGTATTTT
>few|NA|TRBV6-5|TRBJ2-7
CASNVTPGYYEQYF
TGTGCCAGCAATGTGACCCCAGGTTACTACGAGCAGTACTTC
>NA|NA|TRBV3-1/TRBV3-2|TRBJ2-1
CASSQDRYNEQFF
TGTGCCAGCAGCCAAGACCGCTACAATGAGCAGTTCTTC
>NA|NA|TRBV7-8|TRBJ1-6
CASSLADRTSNSYNSPLHF
TGTGCCAGCAGCTTGGCCGACAGGACCTCAAACTCCTATAATTCACCCCTCCACTTT
>NA|NA|TRBV5-1|TRBJ1-1
CASSLWGRGMNTEAFF
TGCGCCAGCAGCTTGTGGGGCAGGGGAATGAACACTGAAGCTTTCTTT
>NA|NA|TRBV10-3|TRBJ2-3
CVAGGTDTQYF
TGTGTCGCGGGTGGCACAGATACGCAGTATTTT
>NA|NA|TRBV4-3|TRBJ2-1
CASSQESKGNEQFF
TGCGCCAGCAGCCAAGAAAGTAAGGGGAATGAGCAGTTCTTC
>NA|NA|TRBV18|TRBJ2-1
CASSPQGNEQFF
TGTGCCAGCTCACCGCAGGGGAATGAGCAGTTCTTC
>NA|TRBD1|TRBV7-9|TRBJ1-5
CASSLAGGGQPQHF
TGTGCCAGCAGCTTAGCAGGGGGCGGCCAGCCCCAGCATTTT
>NA|NA|TRBV6-5|TRBJ1-5
CASRAGQGNQPQHF
TGTGCCAGCCGGGCCGGACAAGGCAATCAGCCCCAGCATTTT
>NA|NA|TRBV2|TRBJ2-3
CASSERGFRDTQYF
TGTGCCAGCAGTGAAAGGGGGTTCAGAGATACGCAGTATTTT
>few|NA|TRBV5-1|TRBJ1-5
CASSLDPQGRGQPQHF
TGCGCCAGCAGCTTGGATCCCCAGGGCAGGGGTCAGCCCCAGCATTTT
>NA|NA|TRBV19|TRBJ1-6
CASSSRGTGSYNSPLHF
TGTGCCAGTAGTTCCCGTGGAACAGGCTCCTATAATTCACCCCTCCACTTT
>NA|NA|TRBV5-1|TRBJ1-5
CASSPDSPDQPQHF
TGCGCCAGCAGCCCGGACAGCCCAGATCAGCCCCAGCATTTT
>NA|TRBD2|TRBV27|TRBJ2-1
CASIMSGGRYNEQFF
TGTGCCAGCATCATGAGCGGGGGAAGGTACAATGAGCAGTTCTTC
>NA|NA|TRBV2|TRBJ1-1
CATPGDRRTEAFF
TGTGCCACCCCTGGCGACAGGCGAACTGAAGCTTTCTTT
>once|NA|TRBV5-5|TRBJ1-4
CASSLAVGEQGEKLFF
TGTGCCAGCAGCTTGGCCGTAGGGGAACAGGGTGAAAAACTGTTTTTT
>NA|NA|TRBV6-5|TRBJ1-1
CASSYSGYVTEAFF
TGTGCCAGCAGTTACTCCGGGTATGTCACTGAAGCTTTCTTT
>NA|TRBD2|TRBV5-1|TRBJ2-7
CASSRDYSYEQYF
TGCGCCAGCAGCAGGGACTACTCCTACGAGCAGTACTTC
>NA|TRBD1|TRBV6-5|TRBJ1-1
CASTGTEDTEAFF
TGTGCCAGCACCGGGACAGAGGACACTGAAGCTTTCTTT
>NA|TRBD1|TRBV10-1|TRBJ2-5
CASSRTGGEETQYF
TGCGCCAGCAGCAGGACAGGGGGCGAAGAGACCCAGTACTTC
>NA|NA|TRBV4-2|TRBJ2-3
CASSPRGWSALDTQYF
TGTGCCAGCAGCCCCAGAGGGTGGTCGGCTCTAGATACGCAGTATTTT
>NA|TRBD1|TRBV15|TRBJ2-1
CATSRAGTGGNEQFF
TGTGCCACCAGCAGAGCCGGGACAGGGGGCAATGAGCAGTTCTTC
>once|TRBD1|TRBV15|TRBJ1-5
CATSSDGTGNQPQHF
TGTGCCACCAGCAGCGACGGGACAGGGAATCAGCCCCAGCATTTT
>NA|NA|TRBV2|TRBJ2-2
CASRPDMNTGELFF
TGTGCCAGCAGGCCGGACATGAACACCGGGGAGCTGTTTTTT
>once|NA|TRBV10-3|TRBJ2-2
CAIRVGSSPRAGELFF
TGTGCCATCAGGGTTGGGTCTAGCCCCCGCGCAGGGGAGCTGTTTTTT
>NA|TRBD1|TRBV6-5|TRBJ1-2
CASSYTNRGNYGYTF
TGTGCCAGCAGTTACACCAACAGGGGCAACTATGGCTACACCTTC
>NA|NA|TRBV2|TRBJ1-1
CAAGGDMNTEAFF
TGTGCCGCGGGAGGGGACATGAACACTGAAGCTTTCTTT
>NA|NA|TRBV19|TRBJ1-2
CASSLSRRDGRYGYTF
TGTGCCAGTAGTCTCTCCCGGAGGGACGGCCGATATGGCTACACCTTC
>NA|TRBD2|TRBV5-5|TRBJ2-7
CASSLGGTSAGGEQYF
TGTGCCAGCAGCTTGGGAGGGACTAGCGCAGGGGGGGAGCAGTACTTC